The clone carrying this T cell receptor beta chain was counted a few times. Antigen unknown. V lost 11 bases to trimming and J lost 8 bases; unmatched junction nucleotides: 10. The CDR3 has 13 residues. These data are taken from a study of response to subunit inactivated influenza vaccine. Points from the study as a whole: Authors suggested each seasonal influenza vaccination recruits few new T cells.

TCRdb re-called the RT-PCR reads through MiXCR, storing one row per CDR3 protein. This sample carries about half a million distinct CDR3 sequences, 25% of them seen once, and the ten largest clones take 1.9%. The receptor was derived from a man aged 50-60 years who received an inactivated influenza vaccine. Sequenced here: CD4+ T cells sorted from PBMCs, sampled 5 to 6 days after vaccination. The chain has TRBV12-3 or TRBV12-4 and TRBJ2-3; 10 nucleotides line up with TRBD1. As DNA, the CDR3 is TGTGCCGGCGGGACAGGGGAAGTTGGTACGCAGTATTTT. Its translation is CAGGTGEVGTQYF.